This TCR beta chain was sequenced for a study of blood T cell repertoires in COVID-19. As for the study in general: PBMCs, B-cell-depleted T cells, or T cells were the source of the cDNA or gDNA that made up the material.

Enrolment of Seattle patients took place during active infection, and they were followed longitudinally. Libraries were prepared by immunoSEQ multiplex PCR; TCRdb keeps only in-frame clonotypes and omits some of them. The sample has around 400,000 clones; 80% to 90% are singletons. V gave up 2 bases and J gave up 2 bases; unmatched junction bases: 3. CDR3 length equals 16 residues. CDR1 and CDR2 from the germline V gene are MGHRA and YSYEKL. The source material was peripheral blood. The genes are TRBV4-1 and TRBJ1-6, with 7 positions matching TRBD1. The sequence was obtained from a woman in her twenties or thirties with COVID-19, enrolled during active disease. CDR3 region: CASSQPTGPYNSPLHF. CDR3 nucleotides: TGCGCCAGCAGCCAACCGACAGGGCCCTATAATTCACCCCTCCACTTT.